The T cell receptor beta chain under discussion was sequenced for a study of blood T cell repertoires in COVID-19. J gave up 3 bases and V 4 bases, and 2 bases lay outside the gene matches. CDR3 length: 13 residues. Germline V lookup: CDR1 LGHDT, CDR2 YNNKEL (reference sequence). TCRdb's table, derived via immunoSEQ multiplex PCR, lists solely in-frame clones and lacks some. The sample has 54,000 or so clones, around 90% seen once. This clonotype originated in a man between 45 and 60 years old with active COVID-19. The chain carries TRBV3-1 (or the pseudogene TRBV3-2) and TRBJ1-1; 7 bases line up with TRBD1. Sequencing was done on a sample of peripheral blood. CDR3: CASSLTGDTEAFF. As DNA, the CDR3 is TGTGCCAGCAGCCTAACAGGGGACACTGAAGCTTTCTTT.